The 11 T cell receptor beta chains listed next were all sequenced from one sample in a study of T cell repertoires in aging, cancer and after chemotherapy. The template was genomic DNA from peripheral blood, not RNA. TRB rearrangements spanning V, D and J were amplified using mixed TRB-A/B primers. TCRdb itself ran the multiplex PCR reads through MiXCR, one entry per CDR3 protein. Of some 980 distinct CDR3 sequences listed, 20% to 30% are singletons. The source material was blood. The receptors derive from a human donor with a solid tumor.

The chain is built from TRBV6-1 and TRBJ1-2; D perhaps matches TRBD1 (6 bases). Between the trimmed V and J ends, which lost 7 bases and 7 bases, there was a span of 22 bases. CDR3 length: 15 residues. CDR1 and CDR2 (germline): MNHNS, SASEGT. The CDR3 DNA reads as TGTGCCAGCATCCCGAACCCGGGGGCCCTACTTGGCTACACCTTC. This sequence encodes CASIPNPGALLGYTF.

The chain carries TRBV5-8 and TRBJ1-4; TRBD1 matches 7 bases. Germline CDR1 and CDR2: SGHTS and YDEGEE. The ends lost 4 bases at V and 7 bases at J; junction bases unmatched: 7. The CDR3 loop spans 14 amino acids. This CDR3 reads CASSPGTVREKLFF. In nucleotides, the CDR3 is TGTGCCAGCAGCCCCGGGACAGTGCGTGAAAAACTGTTTTTT.

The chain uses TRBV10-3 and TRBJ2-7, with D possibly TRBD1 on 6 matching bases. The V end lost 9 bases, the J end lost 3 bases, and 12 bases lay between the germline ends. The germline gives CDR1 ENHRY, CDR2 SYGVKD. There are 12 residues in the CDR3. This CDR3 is CAIRTENYEQYF. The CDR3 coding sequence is TGTGCCATTAGGACAGAGAACTACGAGCAGTACTTC.

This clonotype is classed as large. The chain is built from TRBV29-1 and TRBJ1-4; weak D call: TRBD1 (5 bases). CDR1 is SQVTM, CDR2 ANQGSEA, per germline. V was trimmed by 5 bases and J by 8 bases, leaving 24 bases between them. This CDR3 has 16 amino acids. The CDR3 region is CSVKGGSGTSGEKLFF. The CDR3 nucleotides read TGCAGCGTTAAAGGAGGTTCCGGGACTTCAGGGGAAAAACTGTTTTTT.

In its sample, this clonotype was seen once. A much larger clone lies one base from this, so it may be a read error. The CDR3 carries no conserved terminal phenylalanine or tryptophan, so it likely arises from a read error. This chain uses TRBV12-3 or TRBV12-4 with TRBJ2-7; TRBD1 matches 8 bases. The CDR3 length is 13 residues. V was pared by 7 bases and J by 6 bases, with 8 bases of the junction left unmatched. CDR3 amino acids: CASTLTGVGEQYL. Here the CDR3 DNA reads TGTGCCAGCACCCTGACAGGGGTTGGCGAGCAGTACCTC.

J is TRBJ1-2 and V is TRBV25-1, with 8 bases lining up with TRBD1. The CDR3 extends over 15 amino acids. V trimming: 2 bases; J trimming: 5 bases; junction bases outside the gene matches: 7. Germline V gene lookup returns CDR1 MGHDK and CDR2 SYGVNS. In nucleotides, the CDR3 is TGTGCCAGCAGTGAAGGAAACAGGGGGGTATATGGCTACACCTTC. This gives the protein CASSEGNRGVYGYTF.

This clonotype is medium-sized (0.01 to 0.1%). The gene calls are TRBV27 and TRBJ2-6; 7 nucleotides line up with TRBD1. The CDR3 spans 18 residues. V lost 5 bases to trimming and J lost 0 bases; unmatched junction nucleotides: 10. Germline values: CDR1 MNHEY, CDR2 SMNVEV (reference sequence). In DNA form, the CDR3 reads TGTGCCAGCAGTCCACGACAGGGTAGGGGCTCTGGGGCCAACGTCCTGACTTTC. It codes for CASSPRQGRGSGANVLTF.

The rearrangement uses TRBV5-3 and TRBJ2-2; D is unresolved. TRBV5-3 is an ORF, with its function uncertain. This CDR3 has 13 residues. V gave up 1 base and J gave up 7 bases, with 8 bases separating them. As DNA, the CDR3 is TGTGCCAGAAGCTTGTTTGAGATCGGGGAGCTGTTTTTT. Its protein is CARSLFEIGELFF.

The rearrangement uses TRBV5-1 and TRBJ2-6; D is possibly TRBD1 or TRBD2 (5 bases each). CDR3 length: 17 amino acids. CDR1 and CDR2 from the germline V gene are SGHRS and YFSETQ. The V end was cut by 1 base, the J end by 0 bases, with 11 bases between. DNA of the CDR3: TGCGCCAGCAGCTTGAGGGCAGGGAGCTCTGGGGCCAACGTCCTGACTTTC. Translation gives CASSLRAGSSGANVLTF.

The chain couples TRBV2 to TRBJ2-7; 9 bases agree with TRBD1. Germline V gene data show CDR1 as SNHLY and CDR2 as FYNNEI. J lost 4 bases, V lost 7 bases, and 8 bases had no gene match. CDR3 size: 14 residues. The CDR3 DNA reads TGTGCCAGCAAACCGGGACAGGGAAATTACGAGCAGTACTTC. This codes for CASKPGQGNYEQYF. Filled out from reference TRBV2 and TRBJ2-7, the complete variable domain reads EPEVTQTPSHQVTQMGQEVILRCVPISNHLYFYWYRQILGQKVEFLVSFYNNEISEKSEIFDDQFSVERPDGSNFTLKIRSTKLEDSAMYFCASKPGQGNYEQYFGPGTRLTVT.

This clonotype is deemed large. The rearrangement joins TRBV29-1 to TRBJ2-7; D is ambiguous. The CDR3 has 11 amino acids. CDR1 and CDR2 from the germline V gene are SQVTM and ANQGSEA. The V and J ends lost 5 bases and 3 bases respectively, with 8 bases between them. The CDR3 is CSVSEDYEQYF. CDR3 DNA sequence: TGCAGCGTTAGTGAAGACTACGAGCAGTACTTC.